Presented here are 11 T cell receptor beta chains from one specimen sequenced in a study of cytomegalovirus exposure and HLA in healthy donors. PCR primers comprised 60 Vbeta and 13 Jbeta primers. TCRdb's table, derived via immunoSEQ multiplex PCR, lists solely in-frame clones and lacks some. The sample consists of hundreds of thousands of clones, over 80% of them appearing once. The sequencing input was PBMCs. The receptors here all came from a man aged 35-49 years in good health and CMV-seropositive.

This clone showed up just once. The chain recombines TRBV27 with TRBJ2-1; 10 bases are a match to TRBD1. CDR1 and CDR2 from the germline V gene are MNHEY and SMNVEV (reference sequence). The CDR3 contains 14 residues. V lost 6 bases and J lost 8; bases outside the gene matches: 7. CDR3 residues: CASRLGTGAHEQFF. In DNA, the CDR3 is TGTGCCAGCAGGCTCGGGACAGGGGCCCATGAGCAGTTCTTC.

V and J are TRBV27 and TRBJ2-7, with D perhaps TRBD2 (5 bases). V lost 3 bases to trimming and J lost 2 bases, with 11 bases between them. The germline V gene encodes CDR1 MNHEY and CDR2 SMNVEV (reference sequence). The CDR3 sequence is 14 residues long. The CDR3 region is CASSFREATYEQYF. In DNA, the CDR3 is TGTGCCAGCAGTTTTCGGGAAGCAACCTACGAGCAGTACTTC.

This rearrangement joins TRBV15 to TRBJ1-5; 7 bases fit TRBD1. This CDR3 is 15 amino acids long. Germline CDR1 and CDR2: LNHNV and YYDKDF (reference sequence). V lost 0 bases to trimming and J lost 3 bases; unmatched junction nucleotides: 2. The CDR3 sequence is CATSRDGTVNQPQHF. The DNA of the CDR3 is TGTGCCACCAGCAGAGACGGGACAGTCAATCAGCCCCAGCATTTT.

V usage is TRBV30 and J usage is TRBJ2-1, with D possibly TRBD1 on 5 matching bases. The V gene lost 3 bases and the J gene lost 6 bases, with 12 bases spanning the gap. CDR3 length: 13 residues. CDR1 and CDR2 (germline): GTSNPN, SVGIG (reference sequence). As DNA, the CDR3 is TGTGCCTGGAGACAGGTGCCGGGCAATGAGCAGTTCTTC. Translated: CAWRQVPGNEQFF.

This clone appeared a single time. The chain recombines TRBV6-5 with TRBJ2-2, with a tentative D call TRBD2 (5 bases). The CDR3 covers 15 residues. Germline assignment: CDR1 MNHEY and CDR2 SVGAGI. Trimming left V 8 bases short and J 3 bases short, with 16 bases between. The CDR3 sequence: CASLPPGVDTGELFF. Here the CDR3 DNA reads TGTGCCAGCCTCCCCCCCGGGGTTGACACCGGGGAGCTGTTTTTT.

This clone showed up just a few times. CDR3 nucleotide sequence: TGTGCCAGCAGCCCCCAGGCGCCCGGGGAGCTGTTTTTT. Protein product: CASSPQAPGELFF. The chain combines TRBV7-9 with TRBJ2-2; D gene unclear. Germline V gives CDR1 SEHNR, CDR2 FQNEAQ (reference sequence). V dropped 5 bases and J dropped 6 bases, with 10 bases sitting between them. The CDR3 loop spans 13 amino acids.

V and J are TRBV25-1 and TRBJ1-1; D gene ambiguous. The CDR3 length is 12 residues. Germline V CDR1 and CDR2: MGHDK, SYGVNS. V shed 3 bases and J shed 3 bases, with 5 bases lying between them. The CDR3 loop is CASSEQDTEAFF. The CDR3 DNA reads TGTGCCAGCAGTGAGCAGGACACTGAAGCTTTCTTT.

The count of this clone is one. The chain recombines TRBV6-1 with TRBJ2-7, with TRBD2 matching 12 bases. V dropped 5 bases and J dropped 4; count of bases not matched to a gene: 3. The CDR3 contains 14 residues. The germline V gene has CDR1 MNHNS and CDR2 SASEGT. The CDR3 loop reads CASSPGLAGYEQYV. Here the CDR3 DNA reads TGTGCCAGCAGTCCCGGACTAGCGGGGTACGAGCAGTACGTC.

This clone was seen a few times. The rearrangement joins TRBV6-1 to TRBJ1-1; no reliable D call. Germline-derived CDR1 and CDR2 are MNHNS and SASEGT. The CDR3 length is 15 residues. V lost 2 bases and J 4 bases, leaving 14 bases between the germline ends. The CDR3 sequence: CASSERSRGGTEAFF. CDR3 DNA sequence: TGTGCCAGCAGTGAAAGGTCCCGCGGAGGCACTGAAGCTTTCTTT.

This chain joins TRBV27 and TRBJ2-5; D not certain. This CDR3 is 16 amino acids long. V gave up 3 bases and J gave up 2 bases, with 16 bases separating them. Germline CDR1 and CDR2: MNHEY and SMNVEV (reference sequence). The CDR3 DNA reads as TGTGCCAGCAGTTTCTTGAGAGCAGGCAAGCAAGAGACCCAGTACTTC. Translated, it gives CASSFLRAGKQETQYF.

The CDR3 DNA follows: TGTGCCAGCAGCCAAGCCGGGACAAACTATGGCTACACCTTC. It yields the protein CASSQAGTNYGYTF. The genes are TRBV14 and TRBJ1-2, with D perhaps TRBD1 (6 bases). Germline V gives CDR1 SGHDN, CDR2 FVKESK. Trimming left V 1 base short and J 2 bases short, with 8 bases between. The CDR3 has 14 amino acids.